The present entry profiles one TCR beta chain with its context. What it binds is unknown. The sample belongs to a study of beta chain features in type 1 diabetes. Since all of the isolated RNA was reverse transcribed, expressed TCRB transcripts were what got sequenced. Some clones are missing from TCRdb's copy, which holds only in-frame ones; the method was immunoSEQ multiplex PCR. The sample gives some 360,000 clones, about 20% of which show up once; approximately 0.041% is in the top ten. Study-level points and caveats: Cells that show high TCR expression could be over-represented by cDNA sequencing. Patients' naive, central memory and regulatory TCRB repertoires appeared more alike than those of healthy donors. Fewer junction insertions and more nucleotide deletions appeared in type 1 diabetes patients.

Germline-derived CDR1 and CDR2 are LNHDA and SQIVND (reference sequence). The V end lost 5 bases, the J end lost 6 bases, and 9 bases lay between the germline ends. The CDR3 sequence is 12 residues long. The genes are TRBV19 and TRBJ2-3, with a weak D call TRBD1 (6 bases). The TCR was taken from a young woman in good health. Sample: naive CD4+ T cells from blood. CDR3 in amino acids: CASSFQGDTQYF. The CDR3 coding sequence is TGTGCCAGTAGTTTCCAGGGGGATACGCAGTATTTT.